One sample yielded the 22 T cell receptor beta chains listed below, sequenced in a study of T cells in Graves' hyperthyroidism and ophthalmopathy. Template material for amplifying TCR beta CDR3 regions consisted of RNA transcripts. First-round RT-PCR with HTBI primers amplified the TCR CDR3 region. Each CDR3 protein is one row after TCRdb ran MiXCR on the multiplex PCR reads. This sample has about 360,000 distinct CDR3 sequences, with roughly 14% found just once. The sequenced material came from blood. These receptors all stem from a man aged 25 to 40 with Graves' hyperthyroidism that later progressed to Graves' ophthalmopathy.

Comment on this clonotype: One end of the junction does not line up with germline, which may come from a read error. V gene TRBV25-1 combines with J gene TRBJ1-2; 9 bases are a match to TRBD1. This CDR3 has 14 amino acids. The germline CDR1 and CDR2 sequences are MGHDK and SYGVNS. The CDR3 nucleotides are TGTGCCAGCAGTGAATATACAGGGGGCTATGACTACACCTTC. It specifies CASSEYTGGYDYTF.

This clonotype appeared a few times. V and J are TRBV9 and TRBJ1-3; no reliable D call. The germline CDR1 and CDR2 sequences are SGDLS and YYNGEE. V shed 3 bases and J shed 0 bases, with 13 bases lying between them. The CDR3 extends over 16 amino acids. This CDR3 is CASSALFGSSGNTIYF. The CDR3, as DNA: TGTGCCAGCAGCGCCCTGTTTGGAAGCTCTGGAAACACCATATATTTT.

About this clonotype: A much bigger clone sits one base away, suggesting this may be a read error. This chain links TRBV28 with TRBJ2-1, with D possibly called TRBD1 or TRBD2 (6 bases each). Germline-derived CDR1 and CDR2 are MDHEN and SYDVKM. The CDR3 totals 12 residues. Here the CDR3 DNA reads TGTGCCAGCAGTTTGCGGGACACAGAGCAGTGCTTC. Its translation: CASSLRDTEQCF.

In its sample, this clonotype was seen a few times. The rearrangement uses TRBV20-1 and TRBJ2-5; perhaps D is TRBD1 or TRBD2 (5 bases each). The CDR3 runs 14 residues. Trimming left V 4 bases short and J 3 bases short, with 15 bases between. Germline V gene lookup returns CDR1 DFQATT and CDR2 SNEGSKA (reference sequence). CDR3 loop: CSAMPGRSKETQYF. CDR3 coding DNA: TGCAGTGCTATGCCGGGACGGAGTAAAGAGACCCAGTACTTC.

CDR3 sequence (DNA): TGTGCCAGCAACCCGACAGGGGGCGGATCACCCCTCCACTTT. Residues: CASNPTGGGSPLHF. This sequence joins TRBV28 and TRBJ1-6, with 10 bases fitting TRBD1. With V trimmed by 7 bases and J by 10 bases, 7 bases remained unmatched. CDR1 is MDHEN, CDR2 SYDVKM, per germline. This CDR3 has 14 residues.

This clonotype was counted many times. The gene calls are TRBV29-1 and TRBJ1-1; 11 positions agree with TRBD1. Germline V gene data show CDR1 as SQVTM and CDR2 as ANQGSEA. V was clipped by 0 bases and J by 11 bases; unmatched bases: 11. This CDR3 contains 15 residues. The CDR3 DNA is TGCAGCGTTGAAGATCTTGCTGGGACAGGGGGGAAGGCTTTCTTT. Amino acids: CSVEDLAGTGGKAFF.

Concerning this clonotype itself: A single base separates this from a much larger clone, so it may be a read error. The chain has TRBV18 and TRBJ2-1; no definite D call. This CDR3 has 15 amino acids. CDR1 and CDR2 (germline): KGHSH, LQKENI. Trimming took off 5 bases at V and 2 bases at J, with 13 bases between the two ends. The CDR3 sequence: CASSGLVPAYNEQFF. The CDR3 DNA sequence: TGTGCCAGCTCAGGTCTAGTCCCTGCCTACAATGAGCAGTTCTTC.

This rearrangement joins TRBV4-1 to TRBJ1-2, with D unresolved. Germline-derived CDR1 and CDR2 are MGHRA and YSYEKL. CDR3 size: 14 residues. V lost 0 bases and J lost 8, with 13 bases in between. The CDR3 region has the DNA TGCGCCAGCAGCCAAGACCGTACCGGAGGAGGCTACACCTTC. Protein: CASSQDRTGGGYTF.

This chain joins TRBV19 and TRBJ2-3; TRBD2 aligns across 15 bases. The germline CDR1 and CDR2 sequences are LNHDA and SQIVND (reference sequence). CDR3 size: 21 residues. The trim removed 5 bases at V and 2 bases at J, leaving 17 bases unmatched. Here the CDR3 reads CASSLYAVGLAGGTNTDTQYF. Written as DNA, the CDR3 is TGTGCCAGTAGTCTCTACGCGGTGGGACTAGCGGGGGGCACCAACACAGATACGCAGTATTTT.

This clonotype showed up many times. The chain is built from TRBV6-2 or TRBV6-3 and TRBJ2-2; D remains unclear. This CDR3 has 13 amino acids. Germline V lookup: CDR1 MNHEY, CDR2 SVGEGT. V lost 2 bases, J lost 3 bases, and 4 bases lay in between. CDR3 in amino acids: CASSYRDTGELFF. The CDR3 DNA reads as TGTGCCAGCAGTTACAGGGACACCGGGGAGCTGTTTTTT.

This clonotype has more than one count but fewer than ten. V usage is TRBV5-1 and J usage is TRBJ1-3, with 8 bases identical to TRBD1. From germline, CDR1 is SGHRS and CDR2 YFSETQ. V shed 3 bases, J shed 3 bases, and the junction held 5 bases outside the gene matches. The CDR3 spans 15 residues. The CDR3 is CASSSGQGDGNTIYF. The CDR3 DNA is TGCGCCAGCAGCTCCGGACAGGGCGATGGAAACACCATATATTTT.

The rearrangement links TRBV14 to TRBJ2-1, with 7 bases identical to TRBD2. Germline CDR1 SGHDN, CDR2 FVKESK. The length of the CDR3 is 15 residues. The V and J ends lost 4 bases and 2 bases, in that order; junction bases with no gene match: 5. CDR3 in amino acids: CASSLFSGPYNEQFF. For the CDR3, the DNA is TGTGCCAGCAGCCTCTTTAGCGGGCCCTACAATGAGCAGTTCTTC.

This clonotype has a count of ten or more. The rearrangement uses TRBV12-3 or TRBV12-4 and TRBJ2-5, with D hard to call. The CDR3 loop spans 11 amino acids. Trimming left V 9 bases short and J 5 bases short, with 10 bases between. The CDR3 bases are TGTGCCAGTACGACGCGTGAGACCCAGTACTTC. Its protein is CASTTRETQYF.

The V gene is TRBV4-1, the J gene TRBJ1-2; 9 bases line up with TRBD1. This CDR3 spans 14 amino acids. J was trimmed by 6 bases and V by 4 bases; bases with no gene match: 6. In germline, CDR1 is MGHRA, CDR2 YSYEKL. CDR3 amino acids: CASSRTGQGDGYTF. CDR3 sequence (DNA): TGCGCCAGCAGCCGAACGGGACAGGGCGATGGCTACACCTTC.

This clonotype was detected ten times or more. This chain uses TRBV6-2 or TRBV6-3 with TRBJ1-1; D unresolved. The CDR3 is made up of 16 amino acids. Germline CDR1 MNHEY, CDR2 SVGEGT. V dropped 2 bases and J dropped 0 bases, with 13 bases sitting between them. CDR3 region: CASSYRITRLNTEAFF. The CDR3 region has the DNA TGTGCCAGCAGTTACCGAATCACCCGGTTGAACACTGAAGCTTTCTTT.

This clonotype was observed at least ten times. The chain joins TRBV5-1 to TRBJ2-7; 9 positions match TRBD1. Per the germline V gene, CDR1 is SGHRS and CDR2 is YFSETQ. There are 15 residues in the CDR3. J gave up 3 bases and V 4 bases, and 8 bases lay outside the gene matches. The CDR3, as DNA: TGCGCCAGCAGCCCCTCCGGGACAGGGTACTACGAGCAGTACTTC. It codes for CASSPSGTGYYEQYF.

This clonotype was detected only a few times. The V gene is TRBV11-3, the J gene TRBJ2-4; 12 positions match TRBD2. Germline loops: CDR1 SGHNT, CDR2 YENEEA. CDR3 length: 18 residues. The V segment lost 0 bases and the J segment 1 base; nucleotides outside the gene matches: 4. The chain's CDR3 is CASSLDRTSGGAKNIQYF. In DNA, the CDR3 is TGTGCCAGCAGCTTAGATCGAACTAGCGGGGGGGCCAAAAACATTCAGTACTTC.

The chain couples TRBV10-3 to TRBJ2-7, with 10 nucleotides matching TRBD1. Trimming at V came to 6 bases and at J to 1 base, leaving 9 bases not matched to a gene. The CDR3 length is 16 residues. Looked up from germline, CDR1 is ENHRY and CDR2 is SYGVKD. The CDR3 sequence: CAIRVTGGERSYEQYF. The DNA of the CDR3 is TGTGCCATCAGGGTGACAGGGGGCGAAAGGTCCTACGAGCAGTACTTC.

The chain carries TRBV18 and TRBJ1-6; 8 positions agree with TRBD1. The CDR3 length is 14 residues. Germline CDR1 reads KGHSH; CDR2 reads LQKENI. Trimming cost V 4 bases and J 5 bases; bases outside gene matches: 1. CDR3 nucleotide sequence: TGTGCCAGCTCACAGACAGGGGATAATTCACCCCTCCACTTT. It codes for CASSQTGDNSPLHF. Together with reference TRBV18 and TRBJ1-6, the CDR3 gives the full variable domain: NAGVMQNPRHLVRRRGQEARLRCSPMKGHSHVYWYRQLPEEGLKFMVYLQKENIIDESGMPKERFSAEFPKEGPSILRIQQVVRGDSAAYFCASSQTGDNSPLHFGNGTRLTVT.

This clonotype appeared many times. CDR3 protein: CASSVYEQYF. In DNA, the CDR3 is TGTGCCAGCAGTGTTTACGAGCAGTACTTC. The chain combines TRBV2 with TRBJ2-7, with D unresolved. The V and J ends lost 4 bases and 4 bases respectively, with 2 bases between them. There are 10 residues in the CDR3. CDR1 SNHLY and CDR2 FYNNEI come from the germline V gene.

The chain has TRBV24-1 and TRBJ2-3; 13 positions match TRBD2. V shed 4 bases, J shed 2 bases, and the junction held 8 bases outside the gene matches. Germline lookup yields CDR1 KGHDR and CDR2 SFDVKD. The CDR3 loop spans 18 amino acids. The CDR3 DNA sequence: TGTGCCACCAGTGAGGGACCGGGACTAGCGGGATCCACAGATACGCAGTATTTT. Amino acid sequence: CATSEGPGLAGSTDTQYF.

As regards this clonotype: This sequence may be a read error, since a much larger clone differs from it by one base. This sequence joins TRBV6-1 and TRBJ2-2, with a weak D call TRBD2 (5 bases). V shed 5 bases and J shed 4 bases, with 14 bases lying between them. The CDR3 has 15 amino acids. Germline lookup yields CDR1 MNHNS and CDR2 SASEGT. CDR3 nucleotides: TGTGCCAGCAGTAGGGAGACAATTATCACCGGGGAGCTGTTTTTT. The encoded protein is CASSRETIITGELFF.